The clone carrying this TCR beta chain is medium-sized (0.01 to 0.1%) by share. Its antigen is unknown. The data derive from a study of circulating CD8 cells and anti-PD-1 response in melanoma. Study conclusions and caveats: PD-1 and DPOS subsets showed similar, higher clonality than DNEG.

V lost 7 bases and J lost 0, with 13 bases in between. Germline V gene data show CDR1 as LNHDA and CDR2 as SQIVND (reference sequence). The CDR3 contains 15 residues. The QIAseq Immune Repertoire TCR panel built the libraries from approximately 16 ng of total RNA. TCRdb called the reads again in MiXCR, with one record for every CDR3 protein. The sample holds some 890 distinct CDR3 sequences; approximately 9.1% are singletons and the top ten take 54%. Sorting of live CD3+CD8+TCRalphabeta+ cells by PD-1 and/or TIGIT gave four subsets. The specimen was CD8+ T cells from PBMCs, collected at baseline or after one month of anti-PD-1 therapy (not recorded which). This sequence joins TRBV19 and TRBJ2-1; unclear D gene. The source is a human donor with melanoma. This CDR3 reads CASKLGDSSYNEQFF. The CDR3 region has the DNA TGTGCCAGTAAGCTTGGCGATAGCTCCTACAATGAGCAGTTCTTC.